The rows below give T cell receptor beta chains drawn from one sample of a study of blood T cell repertoires in COVID-19. Sequencing used immunoSEQ multiplex PCR; TCRdb keeps in-frame clones, though not all of them. The table lists some 510,000 clones, over 75% of them singletons, with around 1.9% in the top ten. The sequenced sample consisted of PBMCs or T cells enriched from blood (not recorded which). These receptors were taken from a woman aged 35 to 49 who had recovered from COVID-19. The CDR3 runs from the conserved cysteine through the conserved F or W. The D gene is left open where the match is weak. Only part of the rows carry a size: once, few, many, or a class if the clone is expanded.

>.|TRBV10-2|TRBJ1-1|.
TGCGCCAGCACGTCAGGGAACACTGAAGCTTTCTTT
CASTSGNTEAFF
>.|TRBV24-1|TRBJ2-2|TRBD2
TGTGCCACCAGTACCGGGGGGGGAGGCCACACCGGGGAGCTGTTTTTT
CATSTGGGGHTGELFF
>.|TRBV10-3|TRBJ2-7|TRBD1
TGTGCCACCGGACAGGAGGCCTACGAGCAGTACTTC
CATGQEAYEQYF
>.|TRBV7-2|TRBJ2-7|TRBD1
TGTGCCAGCAGCCCCGGACAGGCCTCCTACGAGCAGTACTTC
CASSPGQASYEQYF
>.|TRBV7-9|TRBJ1-2|TRBD1
TGTGCCAGCAGCTTGTCGGGGGACAGGGGGGCTGGTGGCTACACCTTC
CASSLSGDRGAGGYTF
>.|TRBV27|TRBJ2-7|.
TGTGCCAGCAGTTTATCGCGAAGCGCAACCTACGAGCAGTACTTC
CASSLSRSATYEQYF
>.|TRBV5-1|TRBJ2-1|.
TGCGCCAGCAGCTCGACCTCCGGGACACCTAACTACAATGAGCAGTTCTTC
CASSSTSGTPNYNEQFF
>.|TRBV9|TRBJ2-3|.
TGTGCCAGCAGCGCCGAGGCAGATACGCAGTATTTT
CASSAEADTQYF
>once|TRBV5-6|TRBJ1-4|TRBD1
TGTGCCAGCAGCTTGGACGGGGGACAGGTGGCAACTAATGAAAAACTGTTTTTT
CASSLDGGQVATNEKLFF
>.|TRBV6-5|TRBJ1-1|.
TGTGCCAGCAGTTACTCGGTCGGGGACTACACTGAAGCTTTCTTT
CASSYSVGDYTEAFF
>.|TRBV27|TRBJ1-2|TRBD1
TGTGCCAGCAGTTTTGGACAGGGGTATATTCGGGGCTACACCTTC
CASSFGQGYIRGYTF
>.|TRBV25-1|TRBJ1-5|TRBD1
TGTGCCAGCAGTGGAACCGGGACAGGGGATCAGCCCCAGCATTTT
CASSGTGTGDQPQHF
>.|TRBV15|TRBJ2-1|.
TGTGCCACCAGCAGAGGGCTGAACAATGAGCAGTTCTTC
CATSRGLNNEQFF
>few|TRBV5-5|TRBJ2-5|TRBD2
TGTGCCAGCCAGAGCACGGGACTAGCGGGAGGTACGGAGACCCAGTACTTC
CASQSTGLAGGTETQYF
>.|TRBV7-9|TRBJ2-7|.
TGTGCCAGCAGTACACCCCGAGGGAACGAGCAGTACTTC
CASSTPRGNEQYF
>.|TRBV4-1|TRBJ1-4|.
TGCGCCAGCAGCCAAGATTTTGGGGACACTCCGGTTTTT
CASSQDFGDTPVF
>.|TRBV12-5|TRBJ1-5|TRBD1
TGTGCTAGTGGTGTCGACAGGGGTCAGCCCCAGCATTTT
CASGVDRGQPQHF
>once|TRBV18|TRBJ2-1|TRBD2
TGTGCCAGCTCACCTCCGTGGGGAGGGTACTCCTACAATGAGCAGTTCTTC
CASSPPWGGYSYNEQFF
>.|TRBV6-2/TRBV6-3|TRBJ2-1|.
TGTGCCAGCAGTTACGGTACTAAATACAATGAGCAGTTCTTC
CASSYGTKYNEQFF
>once|TRBV9|TRBJ1-2|TRBD1
TGTGCCAGCAGCGCTCGGGACAGCGTCTATGGCTACACCTTC
CASSARDSVYGYTF